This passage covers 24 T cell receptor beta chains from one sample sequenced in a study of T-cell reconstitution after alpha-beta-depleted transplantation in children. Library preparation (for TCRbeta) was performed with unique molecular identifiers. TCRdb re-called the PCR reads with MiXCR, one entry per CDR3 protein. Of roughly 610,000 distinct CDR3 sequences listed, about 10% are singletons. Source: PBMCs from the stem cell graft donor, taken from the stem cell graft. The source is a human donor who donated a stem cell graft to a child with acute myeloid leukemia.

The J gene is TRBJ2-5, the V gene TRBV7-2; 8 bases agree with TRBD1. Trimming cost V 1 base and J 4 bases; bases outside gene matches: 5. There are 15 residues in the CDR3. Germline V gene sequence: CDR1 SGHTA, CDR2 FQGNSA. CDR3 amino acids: CASSLVSGGGETQYF. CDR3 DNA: TGTGCCAGCAGCTTAGTGTCAGGGGGCGGAGAGACCCAGTACTTC.

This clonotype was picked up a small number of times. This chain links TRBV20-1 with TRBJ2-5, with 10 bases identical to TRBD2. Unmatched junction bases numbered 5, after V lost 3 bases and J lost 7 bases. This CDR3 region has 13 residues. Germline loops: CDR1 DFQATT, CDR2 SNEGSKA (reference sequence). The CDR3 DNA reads TGCAGTGCTAGGCCTAGCGGGAGTGGGACCCAGTACTTC. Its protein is CSARPSGSGTQYF.

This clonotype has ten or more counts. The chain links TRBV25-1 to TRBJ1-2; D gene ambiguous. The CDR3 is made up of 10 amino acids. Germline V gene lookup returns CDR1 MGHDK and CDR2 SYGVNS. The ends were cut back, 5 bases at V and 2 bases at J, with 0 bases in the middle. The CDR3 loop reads CASSNYGYTF. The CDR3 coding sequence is TGTGCCAGCAGTAACTATGGCTACACCTTC.

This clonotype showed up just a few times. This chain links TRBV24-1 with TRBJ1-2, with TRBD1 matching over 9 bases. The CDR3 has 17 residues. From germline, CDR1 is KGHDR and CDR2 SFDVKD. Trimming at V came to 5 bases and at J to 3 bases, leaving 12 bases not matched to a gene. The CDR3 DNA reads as TGTGCCACCAGTGTCCGGAGGGGGGACAGGGACGACTATGGCTACACCTTC. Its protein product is CATSVRRGDRDDYGYTF.

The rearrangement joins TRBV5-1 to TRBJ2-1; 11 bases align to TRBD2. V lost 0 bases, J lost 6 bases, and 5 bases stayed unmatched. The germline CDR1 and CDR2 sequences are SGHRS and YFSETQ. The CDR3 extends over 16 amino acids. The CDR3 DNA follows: TGCGCCAGCAGCTTGGAAGGGACTAGCGGATTCAATGAGCAGTTCTTC. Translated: CASSLEGTSGFNEQFF.

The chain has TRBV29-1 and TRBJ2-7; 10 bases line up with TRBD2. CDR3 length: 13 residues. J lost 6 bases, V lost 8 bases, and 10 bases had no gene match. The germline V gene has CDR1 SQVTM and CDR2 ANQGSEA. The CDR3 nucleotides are TGCAGCATACTAGCGGGATTCTCAGGCGAGCAGTACTTC. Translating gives CSILAGFSGEQYF.

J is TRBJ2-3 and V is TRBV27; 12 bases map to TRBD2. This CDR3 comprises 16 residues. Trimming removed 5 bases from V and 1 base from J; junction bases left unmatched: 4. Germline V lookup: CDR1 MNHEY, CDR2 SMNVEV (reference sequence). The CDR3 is CASSPGLAGRTDTQYF. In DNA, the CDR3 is TGTGCCAGCAGTCCCGGACTAGCGGGACGCACAGATACGCAGTATTTT.

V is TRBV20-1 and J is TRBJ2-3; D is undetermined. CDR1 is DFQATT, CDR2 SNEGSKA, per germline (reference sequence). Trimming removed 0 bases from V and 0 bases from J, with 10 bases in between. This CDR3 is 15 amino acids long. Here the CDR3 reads CSARDPLVSTDTQYF. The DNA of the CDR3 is TGCAGTGCTAGAGATCCCCTGGTCAGCACAGATACGCAGTATTTT.

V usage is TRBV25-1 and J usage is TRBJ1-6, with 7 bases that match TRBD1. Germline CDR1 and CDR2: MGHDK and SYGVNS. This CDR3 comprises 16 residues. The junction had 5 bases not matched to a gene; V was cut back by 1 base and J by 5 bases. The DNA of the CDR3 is TGTGCCAGCAGTGAATCTTTGGGACAGAATAATTCACCCCTCCACTTT. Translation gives CASSESLGQNNSPLHF.

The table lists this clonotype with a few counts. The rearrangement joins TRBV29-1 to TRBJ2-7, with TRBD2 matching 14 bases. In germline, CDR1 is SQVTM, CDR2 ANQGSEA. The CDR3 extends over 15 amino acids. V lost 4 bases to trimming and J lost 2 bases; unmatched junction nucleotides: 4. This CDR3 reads CSVARLAGGAYEQYF. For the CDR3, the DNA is TGCAGCGTTGCCAGACTAGCGGGAGGGGCCTACGAGCAGTACTTC.

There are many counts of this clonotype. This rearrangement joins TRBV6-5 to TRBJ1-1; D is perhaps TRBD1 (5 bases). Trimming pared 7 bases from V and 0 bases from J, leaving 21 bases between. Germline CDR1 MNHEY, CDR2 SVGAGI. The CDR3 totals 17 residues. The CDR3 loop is CASTPKGYGTVNTEAFF. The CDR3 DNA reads TGTGCCAGCACCCCGAAGGGCTACGGGACGGTGAACACTGAAGCTTTCTTT.

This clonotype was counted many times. The CDR3 DNA reads as TGTGCCAGCAGCCCCTGGCTGGATCAAGAGACCCAGTACTTC. Amino acid sequence: CASSPWLDQETQYF. V usage is TRBV28 and J usage is TRBJ2-5; D call uncertain. The CDR3 is 14 amino acids. Trimming stripped 6 bases from V and 2 bases from J, with 13 bases between. Germline V CDR1 and CDR2: MDHEN, SYDVKM.

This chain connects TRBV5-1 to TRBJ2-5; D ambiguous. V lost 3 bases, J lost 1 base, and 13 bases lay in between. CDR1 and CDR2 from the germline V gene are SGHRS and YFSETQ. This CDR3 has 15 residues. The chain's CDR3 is CASSSPRPPQETQYF. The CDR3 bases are TGCGCCAGCAGCTCTCCACGTCCGCCCCAAGAGACCCAGTACTTC. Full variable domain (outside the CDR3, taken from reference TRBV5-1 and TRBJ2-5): KAGVTQTPRYLIKTRGQQVTLSCSPISGHRSVSWYQQTPGQGLQFLFEYFSETQRNKGNFPGRFSGRQFSNSRSEMNVSTLELGDSALYLCASSSPRPPQETQYFGPGTRLLVL.

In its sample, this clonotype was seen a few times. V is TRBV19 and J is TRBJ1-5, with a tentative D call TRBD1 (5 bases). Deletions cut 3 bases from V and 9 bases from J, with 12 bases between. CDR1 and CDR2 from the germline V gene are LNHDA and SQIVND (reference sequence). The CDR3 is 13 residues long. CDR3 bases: TGTGCCAGTAGTATTTCGAGGGGTCGGCCCCAGCATTTT. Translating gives CASSISRGRPQHF.

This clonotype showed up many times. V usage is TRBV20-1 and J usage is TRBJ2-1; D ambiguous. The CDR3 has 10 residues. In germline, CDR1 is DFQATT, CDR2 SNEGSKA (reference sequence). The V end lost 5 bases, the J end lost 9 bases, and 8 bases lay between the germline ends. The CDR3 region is CSAPNSEQFF. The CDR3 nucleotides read TGCAGTGCTCCAAATAGTGAGCAGTTCTTC.

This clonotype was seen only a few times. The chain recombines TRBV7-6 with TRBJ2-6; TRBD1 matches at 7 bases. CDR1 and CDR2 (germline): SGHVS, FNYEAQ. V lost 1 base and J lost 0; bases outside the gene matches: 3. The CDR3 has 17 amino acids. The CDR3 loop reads CASSLVGQPSGANVLTF. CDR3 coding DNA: TGTGCCAGCAGCTTAGTGGGACAGCCCTCTGGGGCCAACGTCCTGACTTTC. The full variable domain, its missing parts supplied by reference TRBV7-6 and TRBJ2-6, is GAGVSQSPRYKVTKRGQDVALRCDPISGHVSLYWYRQALGQGPEFLTYFNYEAQQDKSGLPNDRFSAERPEGSISTLTIQRTEQRDSAMYRCASSLVGQPSGANVLTFGAGSRLTVL.

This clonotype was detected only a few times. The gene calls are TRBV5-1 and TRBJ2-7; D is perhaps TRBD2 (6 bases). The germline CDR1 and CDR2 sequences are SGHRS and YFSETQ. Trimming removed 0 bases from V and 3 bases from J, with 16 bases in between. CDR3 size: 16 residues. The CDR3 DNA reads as TGCGCCAGCAGCTTGGCCGGAGGGGACGGGGTCTACGAGCAGTACTTC. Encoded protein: CASSLAGGDGVYEQYF.

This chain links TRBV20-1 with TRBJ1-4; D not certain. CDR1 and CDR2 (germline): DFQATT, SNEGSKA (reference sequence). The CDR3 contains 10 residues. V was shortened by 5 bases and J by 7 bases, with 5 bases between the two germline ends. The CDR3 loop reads CSALSEKLFF. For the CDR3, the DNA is TGCAGTGCTCTCAGTGAAAAACTGTTTTTT.

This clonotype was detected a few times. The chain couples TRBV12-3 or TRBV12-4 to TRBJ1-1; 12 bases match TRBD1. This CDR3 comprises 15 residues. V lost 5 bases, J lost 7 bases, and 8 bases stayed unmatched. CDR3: CASSRGQGARGEAFF. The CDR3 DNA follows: TGTGCCAGCAGTAGGGGACAGGGGGCGCGTGGTGAAGCTTTCTTT.

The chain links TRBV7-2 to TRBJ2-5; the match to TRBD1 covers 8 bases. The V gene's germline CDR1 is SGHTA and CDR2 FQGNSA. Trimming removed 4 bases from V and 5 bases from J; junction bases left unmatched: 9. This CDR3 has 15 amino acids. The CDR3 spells CASSSGRTGTETQYF. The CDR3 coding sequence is TGTGCCAGCAGCTCAGGGAGGACAGGGACCGAGACCCAGTACTTC.

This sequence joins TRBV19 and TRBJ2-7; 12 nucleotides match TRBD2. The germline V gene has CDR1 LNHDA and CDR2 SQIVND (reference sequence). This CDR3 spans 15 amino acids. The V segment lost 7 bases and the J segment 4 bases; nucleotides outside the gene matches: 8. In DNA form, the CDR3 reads TGTGCCAGTACCGGTACTAGCGGGAGGCGTTACGAGCAGTACTTC. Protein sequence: CASTGTSGRRYEQYF.

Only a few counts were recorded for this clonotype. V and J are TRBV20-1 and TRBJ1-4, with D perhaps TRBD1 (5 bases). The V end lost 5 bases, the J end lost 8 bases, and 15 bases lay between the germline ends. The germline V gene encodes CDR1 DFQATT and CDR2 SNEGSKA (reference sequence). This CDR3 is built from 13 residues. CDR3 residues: CSAAGAQMEKLFF. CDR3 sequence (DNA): TGCAGTGCTGCCGGGGCCCAAATGGAAAAACTGTTTTTT.

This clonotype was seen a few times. CDR3 sequence (DNA): TGCGCCAGCAGCGGGGACAGGCTCACTGAAGCTTTCTTT. Translation gives CASSGDRLTEAFF. The genes are TRBV5-1 and TRBJ1-1; 8 bases match TRBD1. This CDR3 has 13 residues. With V trimmed by 4 bases and J by 4 bases, 3 bases remained unmatched. Germline V CDR1 and CDR2: SGHRS, YFSETQ.

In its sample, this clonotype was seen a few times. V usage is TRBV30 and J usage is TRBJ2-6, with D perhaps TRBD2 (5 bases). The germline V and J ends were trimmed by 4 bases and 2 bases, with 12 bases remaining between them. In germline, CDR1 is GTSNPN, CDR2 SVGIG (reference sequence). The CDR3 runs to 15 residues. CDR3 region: CAWTTGNPGANVLTF. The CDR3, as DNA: TGTGCCTGGACCACCGGGAACCCTGGGGCCAACGTCCTGACTTTC.